Shown below are 24 T cell receptor beta chains from a single sample sequenced in a study of T cell changes during pregnancy in multiple sclerosis. The data were produced by immunoSEQ multiplex PCR, yet TCRdb's version contains in-frame clones alone and is incomplete. Among 65,000 to 85,000 clones listed, approximately 91% were seen once. The material was peripheral blood, obtained in the second trimester of pregnancy. These receptors were collected from a female donor with multiple sclerosis, enrolled in a pregnancy study.

The J gene is TRBJ1-5, the V gene TRBV19, with 7 nucleotides matching TRBD1. CDR1 LNHDA and CDR2 SQIVND come from the germline V gene (reference sequence). The CDR3 loop spans 17 amino acids. After removal of 3 bases from V and 3 bases from J, the junction contained 11 bases not matched to a gene. The CDR3, as DNA: TGTGCCAGTAGTATGCACCGGACGGGACAGCACAATCAGCCCCAGCATTTT. This gives the protein CASSMHRTGQHNQPQHF.

V is TRBV14 and J is TRBJ2-7; possible D gene TRBD2, 5 bases. Trimming left V 4 bases short and J 6 bases short, with 19 bases between. The germline V gene encodes CDR1 SGHDN and CDR2 FVKESK. The length of the CDR3 is 15 residues. The CDR3 nucleotides are TGTGCCAGCAGCCTAGGGTGGGGAGCGATTCGCGAGCAGTACTTC. Translated, it gives CASSLGWGAIREQYF.

The chain uses TRBV14 and TRBJ2-7, with a tentative D call TRBD1 (6 bases). Germline loops: CDR1 SGHDN, CDR2 FVKESK. The CDR3 covers 19 residues. Trimming pared 1 base from V and 3 bases from J, leaving 25 bases between. The CDR3 DNA reads as TGTGCCAGCAGCCAAGGTGTGAGTATCGCGGGCAGGGGCCACTACGAGCAGTACTTC. Translating it yields CASSQGVSIAGRGHYEQYF. The full variable domain, in which reference TRBV14 and TRBJ2-7 provide the parts outside the CDR3, is EAGVTQFPSHSVIEKGQTVTLRCDPISGHDNLYWYRRVMGKEIKFLLHFVKESKQDESGMPNNRFLAERTGGTYSTLKVQPAELEDSGVYFCASSQGVSIAGRGHYEQYFGPGTRLTVT.

This sequence joins TRBV13 and TRBJ2-4; 7 bases map to TRBD2. The CDR3 totals 19 residues. Germline V CDR1 and CDR2: PRHDT, FYEKMQ (reference sequence). J lost 2 bases, V lost 3 bases, and 16 bases had no gene match. In DNA, the CDR3 is TGTGCCAGCAGCTTCGGTGTGTGGGGCGGGGGTTTACCCAAAAACATTCAGTACTTC. Translated, it gives CASSFGVWGGGLPKNIQYF. The whole variable domain, filled in from reference TRBV13 and TRBJ2-4, reads AAGVIQSPRHLIKEKRETATLKCYPIPRHDTVYWYQQGPGQDPQFLISFYEKMQSDKGSIPDRFSAQQFSDYHSELNMSSLELGDSALYFCASSFGVWGGGLPKNIQYFGAGTRLSVL.

This sequence joins TRBV6-5 and TRBJ1-1; maybe TRBD1 (6 bases). V was clipped by 6 bases and J by 8 bases, with 16 bases between them. The CDR3 contains 13 residues. Germline CDR1 and CDR2: MNHEY and SVGAGI. The CDR3 nucleotides are TGTGCCAGCAGATCCCTACAGGGAACCGAAGCTTTCTTT. Its protein product is CASRSLQGTEAFF.

The chain couples TRBV6-6 to TRBJ2-5, with 8 bases lining up with TRBD2. V shed 6 bases, J shed 5 bases, and the junction held 5 bases outside the gene matches. The germline CDR1 and CDR2 sequences are MNHNY and SVGAGI (reference sequence). The CDR3 loop spans 13 amino acids. In DNA form, the CDR3 reads TGTGCCAGCAGCCCCGGGGGGGTGGAGACCCAGTACTTC. Its protein is CASSPGGVETQYF.

The rearrangement links TRBV7-9 to TRBJ1-1; D perhaps matches TRBD1 (6 bases). The ends were cut back, 4 bases at V and 1 base at J, with 13 bases in the middle. This CDR3 is built from 15 residues. CDR1 and CDR2 (germline): SEHNR, FQNEAQ (reference sequence). The CDR3 DNA reads TGTGCCAGCAGCTCTCCTTGGACAGCGAACACTGAAGCTTTCTTT. Its protein product is CASSSPWTANTEAFF.

The chain is built from TRBV7-3 and TRBJ2-1; D not resolved. Germline values: CDR1 SGHTA, CDR2 FQGTGA. Trimming took 2 bases from V and 4 from J, leaving 12 bases between them. This CDR3 region has 15 residues. This CDR3 is CASSLYTSGYNEQFF. The CDR3 nucleotides read TGTGCCAGCAGCTTATATACTTCTGGTTACAATGAGCAGTTCTTC. Full variable domain (outside the CDR3, taken from reference TRBV7-3 and TRBJ2-1): GAGVSQTPSNKVTEKGKYVELRCDPISGHTALYWYRQSLGQGPEFLIYFQGTGAADDSGLPNDRFFAVRPEGSVSTLKIQRTERGDSAVYLCASSLYTSGYNEQFFGPGTRLTVL.

The chain carries TRBV6-5 and TRBJ1-3; D is uncertain. The CDR3 contains 14 residues. V was clipped by 0 bases and J by 3 bases, with 6 bases between them. Germline V gene sequence: CDR1 MNHEY, CDR2 SVGAGI. The CDR3 nucleotides read TGTGCCAGCAGTTACTCGACTGGTGGAAACACCATATATTTT. This translates into CASSYSTGGNTIYF.

The chain joins TRBV5-6 to TRBJ1-2; possible D gene TRBD1, 5 bases. The CDR3 covers 15 residues. The V end lost 2 bases, the J end lost 7 bases, and 18 bases lay between the germline ends. Germline assignment: CDR1 SGHDT and CDR2 YYEEEE. CDR3 in DNA: TGTGCCAGCAGCTTTTACCCCCTAACGGGGGGTGGCTACACCTTC. Translating it yields CASSFYPLTGGGYTF.

The chain combines TRBV11-2 with TRBJ1-4; 8 nucleotides match TRBD1. Germline CDR1 and CDR2: SGHAT and FQNNGV. V shed 6 bases and J 2 bases; nucleotides not matched to a gene: 5. The CDR3 covers 15 residues. The CDR3 is CASRPGQATNEKLFF. In nucleotides, the CDR3 is TGTGCCAGCAGACCGGGACAGGCGACTAATGAAAAACTGTTTTTT.

The CDR3: CASGQGGTEAFF. DNA of the CDR3: TGTGCCAGCGGACAGGGAGGCACTGAAGCTTTCTTT. The chain couples TRBV2 to TRBJ1-1, with 8 bases lining up with TRBD1. The CDR3 spans 12 residues. The ends lost 8 bases at V and 4 bases at J; junction bases unmatched: 3. Looked up from germline, CDR1 is SNHLY and CDR2 is FYNNEI. The entire variable domain, with the rest obtained from reference TRBV2 and TRBJ1-1, is as follows: EPEVTQTPSHQVTQMGQEVILRCVPISNHLYFYWYRQILGQKVEFLVSFYNNEISEKSEIFDDQFSVERPDGSNFTLKIRSTKLEDSAMYFCASGQGGTEAFFGQGTRLTVV.

The gene calls are TRBV18 and TRBJ1-2; 7 positions match TRBD1. Germline trimming cut 5 bases from V and 6 bases from J; bases unmatched to any gene: 6. CDR1 is KGHSH, CDR2 LQKENI, per germline. The CDR3 has 13 residues. For the CDR3, the DNA is TGTGCCAGCTCAGCCCAGGGGGAAGATGGCTACACCTTC. This encodes CASSAQGEDGYTF.

The genes are TRBV5-1 and TRBJ1-1; D unresolved. From germline, CDR1 is SGHRS and CDR2 YFSETQ. There are 14 residues in the CDR3. The V gene lost 6 bases and the J gene lost 1 base, with 13 bases spanning the gap. The CDR3 reads CASMATIRNTEAFF. CDR3 coding DNA: TGCGCCAGCATGGCAACTATCCGGAACACTGAAGCTTTCTTT.

The chain recombines TRBV18 with TRBJ2-5; tentative D call: TRBD2 (5 bases). Germline V CDR1 and CDR2: KGHSH, LQKENI. CDR3 length: 15 residues. V was cut by 3 bases and J by 1 base, with 12 bases left in between. CDR3 coding DNA: TGTGCCAGCTCACCCCCAGGAGCGGCCCAAGAGACCCAGTACTTC. Protein sequence: CASSPPGAAQETQYF.

V usage is TRBV6-1 and J usage is TRBJ1-4, with D maybe TRBD1 (5 bases). Germline CDR1 is MNHNS and CDR2 is SASEGT. This CDR3 region has 14 residues. V was shortened by 6 bases and J by 5 bases, with 13 bases between the two germline ends. CDR3 DNA sequence: TGTGCCAGCAGAGCTCGACAGCTAAATGAAAAACTGTTTTTT. Translation gives CASRARQLNEKLFF.

The rearrangement links TRBV7-2 to TRBJ2-5, with a weak D call TRBD1 (5 bases). Germline assignment: CDR1 SGHTA and CDR2 FQGNSA. This CDR3 has 12 residues. V shed 0 bases and J shed 9 bases, with 8 bases lying between them. This chain's CDR3 is CASSLASGPQYF. The CDR3 bases are TGTGCCAGCAGCTTAGCGTCAGGGCCCCAGTACTTC.

The chain joins TRBV2 to TRBJ1-1; weak D call: TRBD1 (6 bases). CDR1 and CDR2 (germline): SNHLY, FYNNEI. Trimming took off 9 bases at V and 2 bases at J, with 16 bases between the two ends. This CDR3 comprises 14 residues. The CDR3 region has the DNA TGTGCCAGTAGAGGTCTCAGGGGAAACACTGAAGCTTTCTTT. This translates into CASRGLRGNTEAFF.

This clone was picked up one time. The chain employs TRBV7-3 and TRBJ1-1; tentatively, D is TRBD1 (6 bases). V was shortened by 5 bases and J by 6 bases, with 31 bases between the two germline ends. The CDR3 totals 19 residues. Germline CDR1 and CDR2: SGHTA and FQGTGA. The CDR3, as DNA: TGTGCCAGCAGCCAAAACGTCCCGTGGCAGGGGAACAGCAACGCTGAAGCTTTCTTT. Translated, it gives CASSQNVPWQGNSNAEAFF.

This chain links TRBV19 with TRBJ2-7, with D perhaps TRBD2 (6 bases). V shed 1 base and J shed 4 bases, with 11 bases lying between them. The germline V gene has CDR1 LNHDA and CDR2 SQIVND (reference sequence). The CDR3 length is 14 residues. CDR3 residues: CASSIGQEGYEQYF. CDR3 sequence (DNA): TGTGCCAGTAGTATAGGGCAGGAGGGGTACGAGCAGTACTTC.

The chain employs TRBV7-2 and TRBJ1-5; the D gene is possibly TRBD1 (6 bases). V lost 1 base to trimming and J lost 4 bases, with 11 bases between them. Germline V gene lookup returns CDR1 SGHTA and CDR2 FQGNSA. The CDR3 extends over 15 amino acids. The CDR3 DNA reads TGTGCCAGCAGCTTAGAGGCAGGGGAAAATCAGCCCCAGCATTTT. Protein product: CASSLEAGENQPQHF.

The rearrangement joins TRBV18 to TRBJ1-3; no firm D call. CDR1 is KGHSH, CDR2 LQKENI, per germline. The length of the CDR3 is 18 residues. V was cut by 1 base and J by 0 bases, with 16 bases left in between. CDR3 sequence (DNA): TGTGCCAGCTCACCACAGGATGGGCTCTTCTTCTCTGGAAACACCATATATTTT. Translation gives CASSPQDGLFFSGNTIYF. Based on the CDR3 plus reference TRBV18 and TRBJ1-3, the full variable domain is NAGVMQNPRHLVRRRGQEARLRCSPMKGHSHVYWYRQLPEEGLKFMVYLQKENIIDESGMPKERFSAEFPKEGPSILRIQQVVRGDSAAYFCASSPQDGLFFSGNTIYFGEGSWLTVV.

V and J are TRBV7-3 and TRBJ1-3; possible D gene TRBD1, 6 bases. Germline assignment: CDR1 SGHTA and CDR2 FQGTGA. This CDR3 contains 15 residues. The V end was cut by 5 bases, the J end by 3 bases, with 14 bases between. CDR3 sequence: CASSPGGGGGNTIYF. The CDR3 region has the DNA TGTGCCAGCAGCCCCGGGGGGGGCGGTGGAAACACCATATATTTT. Full variable domain (outside the CDR3, taken from reference TRBV7-3 and TRBJ1-3): GAGVSQTPSNKVTEKGKYVELRCDPISGHTALYWYRQSLGQGPEFLIYFQGTGAADDSGLPNDRFFAVRPEGSVSTLKIQRTERGDSAVYLCASSPGGGGGNTIYFGEGSWLTVV.

V usage is TRBV9 and J usage is TRBJ1-3; no definite D call. This CDR3 is built from 13 residues. Germline V lookup: CDR1 SGDLS, CDR2 YYNGEE. Trimming pared 6 bases from V and 7 bases from J, leaving 14 bases between. The CDR3 reads CASTSSPGNTIYF. Written as DNA, the CDR3 is TGTGCCAGCACCTCCTCCCCGGGGAACACCATATATTTT.